This T cell receptor beta chain was documented in a study of shared clonotypes between healthy human individuals. The J segment lost 7 bases and the V segment lost 1 base, leaving 9 bases of the junction unmatched. Germline CDR1 reads LNHDA; CDR2 reads SQIVND (reference sequence). The CDR3 extends over 16 amino acids. The data were produced by immunoSEQ multiplex PCR, yet TCRdb's version contains in-frame clones alone and is incomplete. The table lists hundreds of thousands of clones, almost 97% of them singletons. The chain carries TRBV19 and TRBJ1-4; TRBD1 aligns across 7 bases. The clonotype originates from a woman younger than 45 in good health. The sequenced sample was naive CD4+ T cells sorted from blood. Indicated subset: CD45RA+ positively selected. The CDR3 DNA follows: TGTGCCAGTAGTATAGCGGCCGGGACAGCGGCTGAAAAACTGTTTTTT. The encoded protein is CASSIAAGTAAEKLFF.